Listed below are T cell receptor beta chains from one sample, sequenced in a study of T cells expressing NK-cell markers. TCRdb processed the 5' RACE reads again and assigns one entry to each CDR3 protein, with no DNA. With roughly 280,000 distinct CDR3 sequences in the sample, the ten largest clones hold around 0.4%. The sequenced material came from blood T cells: a sorted CD56 or NKG2C T cell subset, CD4+ or CD8+ T cells, or bulk PBMC T cells (not recorded which). Receptors originate from a man aged 18 to 29 in good health. The CDR3 runs from the conserved cysteine through the conserved F or W.

j_call | v_call | cdr3_length | cdr3_aa
TRBJ2-1 | TRBV6-5 | 11 | CASSNRGLQFF
TRBJ2-7 | TRBV29-1 | 13 | CSVGGRESYEQYF
TRBJ2-5 | TRBV20-1 | 15 | CSARPGTVGQETQYF
TRBJ2-6 | TRBV6-5 | 15 | CASSYFQAGANVLTF
TRBJ2-5 | TRBV3-1 | 16 | CASSQEPGLGAETQYF
TRBJ1-3 | TRBV5-1 | 17 | CASSSRGHQSSGNTIYF
TRBJ2-3 | TRBV27 | 15 | CASSWGLAGGYTQYF
TRBJ2-7 | TRBV5-6 | 14 | CASSLGTWGGEQYF
TRBJ2-1 | TRBV20-1 | 14 | CSAKGFSGYNEQFF
TRBJ2-5 | TRBV20-1 | 16 | CSASPLAGKVGETQYF